The next 17 T cell receptor beta chains were all read from a single sample in a study of OX40 agonist ivuxolimab in advanced cancers. The protocol was immunoSEQ multiplex PCR, while the TCRdb copy is restricted to in-frame clones and leaves out a portion. In the table there are 75,000 to 95,000 clones, approximately 80% of which are singletons. The sequenced sample was CD4+ or CD8+ T cells sorted from blood, obtained in a trial of the OX40 agonist ivuxolimab. The receptors stem from an adult with an advanced solid tumor such as melanoma, head and neck, liver or kidney cancer.

This clone was detected a few times. V gene TRBV6-1 combines with J gene TRBJ1-2; D may be TRBD1 (6 bases). The CDR3 loop spans 15 amino acids. CDR1 and CDR2 from the germline V gene are MNHNS and SASEGT. The ends were cut back, 2 bases at V and 6 bases at J, with 16 bases in the middle. The chain's CDR3 is CASSESSGVVDGYTF. The CDR3 DNA reads TGTGCCAGCAGTGAAAGTTCAGGGGTTGTCGATGGCTACACCTTC.

This chain uses TRBV9 with TRBJ2-3; TRBD2 aligns across 11 bases. The V segment lost 0 bases and the J segment 7 bases; nucleotides outside the gene matches: 10. The germline V gene has CDR1 SGDLS and CDR2 YYNGEE. There are 17 residues in the CDR3. The chain's CDR3 is CASSVASSRLAGNTQYF. As DNA, the CDR3 is TGTGCCAGCAGCGTAGCTAGTTCGAGACTAGCGGGAAATACGCAGTATTTT.

Only one count was recorded for this clone. This rearrangement joins TRBV28 to TRBJ1-2; D remains ambiguous. The CDR3 loop spans 13 amino acids. Between the trimmed V and J ends, which lost 4 bases and 8 bases, there was a span of 14 bases. CDR1 is MDHEN and CDR2 is SYDVKM in the germline V gene. CDR3 in DNA: TGTGCCAGCAGTTCGATGCTAGGTAGGGGCTACACCTTC. It encodes CASSSMLGRGYTF.

This chain uses TRBV10-3 with TRBJ2-1, with TRBD2 matching over 9 bases. Losses at the gene ends were 11 bases for V and 8 bases for J; bases not matched to a gene: 10. Germline-derived CDR1 and CDR2 are ENHRY and SYGVKD. The CDR3 is made up of 13 amino acids. The CDR3 region has the DNA TGTGCCGTCGGGGAGCGGGAGGACCATGAGCAGTTCTTC. Translation: CAVGEREDHEQFF.

The chain combines TRBV19 with TRBJ1-1; the match to TRBD1 covers 12 bases. J was trimmed by 6 bases and V by 5 bases; bases with no gene match: 7. The germline gives CDR1 LNHDA, CDR2 SQIVND (reference sequence). The CDR3 contains 15 residues. CDR3 residues: CASSSGTGGFAEAFF. As DNA, the CDR3 is TGTGCCAGTAGTTCCGGGACAGGGGGCTTCGCTGAAGCTTTCTTT.

This sequence joins TRBV14 and TRBJ2-1, with D unresolved. With 4 bases removed from V and 0 bases from J, the gap between germline ends came to 19 bases. In germline, CDR1 is SGHDN, CDR2 FVKESK. The CDR3 covers 18 residues. This CDR3 reads CASSPSRRVRNSYNEQFF. The DNA for the CDR3 is TGTGCCAGCAGCCCTAGTAGAAGAGTGAGGAACTCCTACAATGAGCAGTTCTTC.

The count of this clone is one. The V and J genes are TRBV6-5 and TRBJ1-4, with D hard to call. The CDR3 length is 15 residues. Germline V lookup: CDR1 MNHEY, CDR2 SVGAGI. Between the trimmed V and J ends, which lost 2 bases and 4 bases, there was a span of 11 bases. Here the CDR3 DNA reads TGTGCCAGCAGTTACGACCGGAGTTATAATGAAAAACTGTTTTTT. It codes for CASSYDRSYNEKLFF.

This clone was seen a few times. This rearrangement joins TRBV28 to TRBJ1-5; TRBD1 matches 7 bases. The CDR3 spans 18 residues. V shed 3 bases, J shed 1 base, and the junction held 12 bases outside the gene matches. In germline, CDR1 is MDHEN, CDR2 SYDVKM. The CDR3 DNA sequence: TGTGCCAGCAGTTTTGGGCAGGGGGGGATGATCAGCAATCAGCCCCAGCATTTT. It specifies CASSFGQGGMISNQPQHF.

This clone has just a few counts. The chain recombines TRBV30 with TRBJ2-7; no firm D call. This CDR3 contains 14 residues. Germline CDR1 reads GTSNPN; CDR2 reads SVGIG (reference sequence). Trimming shortened V by 1 base and J by 1 base, and 11 bases separated the two germline ends. For the CDR3, the DNA is TGTGCCTGGAGTGCTCCGGGCAGGTCCTACGAGCAGTACTTC. This translates into CAWSAPGRSYEQYF. The full variable domain, with the rest looked up from reference TRBV30 and TRBJ2-7, is SQTIHQWPATLVQPVGSPLSLECTVEGTSNPNLYWYRQAAGRGLQLLFYSVGIGQISSEVPQNLSASRPQDRQFILSSKKLLLSDSGFYLCAWSAPGRSYEQYFGPGTRLTVT.

DNA for the CDR3: TGTGCCAGCAGTTTACAGGGGGAAACCTACAATGAGCAGTTCTTC. Its protein is CASSLQGETYNEQFF. The chain has TRBV27 and TRBJ2-1, with 7 bases identical to TRBD1. V lost 2 bases, J lost 2 bases, and 3 bases stayed unmatched. The CDR3 covers 15 residues. The germline V gene encodes CDR1 MNHEY and CDR2 SMNVEV (reference sequence).

This clone was recorded once. The chain employs TRBV19 and TRBJ1-1, with D perhaps TRBD1 (6 bases). Trimming removed 2 bases from V and 6 bases from J, with 16 bases in between. The CDR3 is 15 amino acids. CDR1 and CDR2 (germline): LNHDA, SQIVND (reference sequence). CDR3 loop: CASSIRGAPAPEAFF. Here the CDR3 DNA reads TGTGCCAGTAGTATAAGGGGGGCGCCCGCCCCTGAAGCTTTCTTT.

This clone was detected only once. This chain joins TRBV19 and TRBJ1-5; 8 nucleotides align to TRBD1. Germline values: CDR1 LNHDA, CDR2 SQIVND (reference sequence). This CDR3 spans 13 amino acids. The J segment lost 5 bases and the V segment lost 4 bases, leaving 1 base of the junction unmatched. The CDR3 loop is CASSTQGDQPQHF. The CDR3 coding sequence is TGTGCCAGTAGTACACAGGGGGATCAGCCCCAGCATTTT.

This clone occurred once. The rearrangement joins TRBV19 to TRBJ1-2, with a tentative D call TRBD1 (6 bases). The germline CDR1 and CDR2 sequences are LNHDA and SQIVND (reference sequence). The CDR3 totals 13 residues. V dropped 6 bases and J dropped 5 bases, with 13 bases sitting between them. This chain's CDR3 is CASRQGPSYGYTF. CDR3 coding DNA: TGTGCCAGTAGACAGGGCCCATCTTATGGCTACACCTTC.

This clone was seen a handful of times. V is TRBV6-6 and J is TRBJ1-1, with D maybe TRBD1 (6 bases). Germline V gene data show CDR1 as MNHNY and CDR2 as SVGAGI (reference sequence). The CDR3 loop spans 14 amino acids. With 6 bases removed from V and 1 base from J, the gap between germline ends came to 12 bases. The CDR3 sequence: CASREQGRNTEAFF. CDR3 nucleotides: TGTGCCAGCAGAGAACAGGGTAGGAACACTGAAGCTTTCTTT.

V gene TRBV4-1 combines with J gene TRBJ1-2; D may be TRBD1 (6 bases). The V end lost 0 bases, the J end lost 4 bases, and 15 bases lay between the germline ends. There are 16 residues in the CDR3. The V gene's germline CDR1 is MGHRA and CDR2 YSYEKL. Here the CDR3 DNA reads TGCGCCAGCAGCCAAGATCCCCTGGGGACATCCTATGGCTACACCTTC. Translated, it gives CASSQDPLGTSYGYTF.

This chain links TRBV5-4 with TRBJ2-3; D possibly corresponds to TRBD1 (6 bases). Germline-derived CDR1 and CDR2 are SGHNT and YYREEE (reference sequence). The CDR3 totals 14 residues. V was trimmed by 1 base and J by 0 bases, leaving 6 bases between them. The CDR3 nucleotides are TGTGCCAGCAGCTTGACAGGGAGCACAGATACGCAGTATTTT. As protein: CASSLTGSTDTQYF.

This chain links TRBV5-4 with TRBJ2-3; perhaps TRBD1 as D (6 bases). Trimming removed 1 base at V and 2 bases at J, with 17 bases between. The germline V gene has CDR1 SGHNT and CDR2 YYREEE (reference sequence). This CDR3 contains 17 residues. CDR3 protein: CASSLNSGAPYTDTQYF. Written as DNA, the CDR3 is TGTGCCAGCAGCTTGAATTCAGGGGCCCCTTACACAGATACGCAGTATTTT.